A selection of T cell receptor beta chains follows, all from one sample in a study of identical twins. Via MiXCR, TCRdb re-called the 5' RACE reads, giving one row per CDR3 protein. The sample yields under 900,000 distinct CDR3 sequences, roughly 12% seen once. These same data were also listed under a study on yellow fever vaccine responses in identical twins.

The sequenced sample was PBMCs. The receptors come from a woman aged 18-29 years in good health. The CDR3 runs from the conserved cysteine through the conserved F or W. The order of the fields is clone size, D gene, J gene, V gene, CDR3 protein, CDR3 DNA. The D gene is left open where the match is weak. Not every row has a clone size; where given, it reads once, few, many or a size class.

clone_size: .; d_call: TRBD2; j_call: TRBJ2-1; v_call: TRBV4-2; cdr3_aa: CASSQQAGGYNEQFF; cdr3_nt: TGTGCCAGCAGTCAACAAGCGGGGGGCTACAATGAGCAGTTCTTC
clone_size: few; d_call: .; j_call: TRBJ2-5; v_call: TRBV10-2; cdr3_aa: CASSEPAAWGETQYF; cdr3_nt: TGCGCCAGCAGTGAGCCAGCGGCGTGGGGAGAGACCCAGTACTTC
clone_size: .; d_call: .; j_call: TRBJ1-5; v_call: TRBV10-3; cdr3_aa: CAISERQAYNQPQHF; cdr3_nt: TGTGCCATCAGTGAGCGGCAGGCTTACAATCAGCCCCAGCATTTT
clone_size: many; d_call: .; j_call: TRBJ2-5; v_call: TRBV7-8; cdr3_aa: CASSLGLSQYF; cdr3_nt: TGTGCCAGCAGCTTAGGGTTGTCCCAGTACTTC
clone_size: many; d_call: TRBD1; j_call: TRBJ2-1; v_call: TRBV5-5; cdr3_aa: CASSLGQGANNEQFF; cdr3_nt: TGTGCCAGCAGCTTGGGTCAGGGGGCCAACAATGAGCAGTTCTTC
clone_size: .; d_call: TRBD2; j_call: TRBJ2-3; v_call: TRBV7-7; cdr3_aa: CASSLGTSGGADTQYF; cdr3_nt: TGTGCCAGCAGCTTAGGCACTAGCGGGGGGGCGGATACGCAGTATTTT
clone_size: many; d_call: TRBD1; j_call: TRBJ2-2; v_call: TRBV12-3/TRBV12-4; cdr3_aa: CASSPRDRRTGELFF; cdr3_nt: TGTGCCAGCAGCCCCCGGGACAGGAGGACCGGGGAGCTGTTTTTT
clone_size: .; d_call: .; j_call: TRBJ1-6; v_call: TRBV20-1; cdr3_aa: CSARDNSPLHF; cdr3_nt: TGCAGTGCTAGAGATAATTCACCCCTCCACTTT
clone_size: .; d_call: TRBD1; j_call: TRBJ2-7; v_call: TRBV15; cdr3_aa: CATSRDRQGLSYEQYF; cdr3_nt: TGTGCCACCAGCAGAGATCGACAGGGCCTCTCCTACGAGCAGTACTTC
clone_size: .; d_call: .; j_call: TRBJ1-1; v_call: TRBV28; cdr3_aa: CASGTGWNTEAFF; cdr3_nt: TGTGCCAGCGGCACAGGGTGGAACACTGAAGCTTTCTTT
clone_size: few; d_call: TRBD2; j_call: TRBJ2-1; v_call: TRBV3-1; cdr3_aa: CASSLNPGTSGGAVNEQFF; cdr3_nt: TGTGCCAGCAGCTTGAATCCCGGGACTAGCGGGGGAGCCGTCAATGAGCAGTTCTTC